The 27 T cell receptor beta chains given below trace back to one sample, sequenced in a study of T cell responses to AZD1222 COVID-19 vaccine. Sequencing used immunoSEQ multiplex PCR; TCRdb keeps in-frame clones, though not all of them. The profile shows 130,000 to 150,000 clones, over 85% of them singletons. Material: peripheral blood, obtained 28 days after the second AZD1222 dose. All receptors derive from an adult who received the AZD1222 COVID-19 vaccine.

V usage is TRBV11-2 and J usage is TRBJ2-3; the D is unclear. V gave up 1 base and J gave up 5 bases, with 1 base separating them. This CDR3 contains 11 residues. The germline gives CDR1 SGHAT, CDR2 FQNNGV. The CDR3 DNA reads TGTGCCAGCAGCTTAGGAGATACGCAGTATTTT. This gives the protein CASSLGDTQYF. Looking up the rest from reference TRBV11-2 and TRBJ2-3 gives the full variable domain: EAGVAQSPRYKIIEKRQSVAFWCNPISGHATLYWYQQILGQGPKLLIQFQNNGVVDDSQLPKDRFSAERLKGVDSTLKIQPAKLEDSAVYLCASSLGDTQYFGPGTRLTVL.

This clone was seen a single time. The chain employs TRBV11-3 and TRBJ2-7; 9 positions match TRBD2. J gave up 2 bases and V 5 bases, and 13 bases lay outside the gene matches. CDR3 length: 17 amino acids. Germline V gene lookup returns CDR1 SGHNT and CDR2 YENEEA. This CDR3 is CASSPGRVLAGPYEQYF. The CDR3 nucleotides are TGTGCCAGCAGCCCAGGTAGGGTCCTAGCGGGACCCTACGAGCAGTACTTC.

The gene calls are TRBV6-1 and TRBJ2-2; 8 nucleotides align to TRBD2. With 4 bases clipped from V and 1 base from J, the junction kept 17 bases outside the gene matches. CDR1 MNHNS and CDR2 SASEGT come from the germline V gene. CDR3 size: 20 residues. The DNA for the CDR3 is TGTGCCAGCAGTGTATCCGGGGGGGACCCTTGGGGGGAGAACACCGGGGAGCTGTTTTTT. Translating gives CASSVSGGDPWGENTGELFF.

This clone has only one observation. The V gene is TRBV6-5, the J gene TRBJ2-3; the D gene is possibly TRBD1 (6 bases). The CDR3 totals 16 residues. Germline CDR1 and CDR2: MNHEY and SVGAGI. V dropped 0 bases and J dropped 0 bases, with 10 bases sitting between them. CDR3 DNA: TGTGCCAGCAGTTACTCCTGGACAGCTAGCACAGATACGCAGTATTTT. Translation gives CASSYSWTASTDTQYF.

The genes are TRBV19 and TRBJ1-2, with TRBD1 as a possible D gene (6 bases). Trimming shortened V by 3 bases and J by 10 bases, and 15 bases separated the two germline ends. The germline CDR1 and CDR2 sequences are LNHDA and SQIVND (reference sequence). The CDR3 is 13 amino acids. The DNA of the CDR3 is TGTGCCAGTAGTATGGGGTCGGGGGGCCCCTACACCTTC. It codes for CASSMGSGGPYTF.

This clone was detected once. This rearrangement joins TRBV4-1 to TRBJ1-1; 8 positions agree with TRBD1. Trimming removed 1 base from V and 8 bases from J; junction bases left unmatched: 6. The CDR3 is 14 amino acids. Germline V CDR1 and CDR2: MGHRA, YSYEKL. Written as DNA, the CDR3 is TGCGCCAGCAGCCAAGGCAGGGGGCCTTCCGAAGCTTTCTTT. Protein product: CASSQGRGPSEAFF.

This chain links TRBV28 with TRBJ2-7; 9 positions match TRBD1. Germline lookup yields CDR1 MDHEN and CDR2 SYDVKM. This CDR3 spans 15 amino acids. The V gene end was trimmed by 2 bases and the J gene end by 4 bases; junction bases not matched to a gene: 6. CDR3 in DNA: TGTGCCAGCAGTTTAGTGGGGACAGGGACGTACGAGCAGTACTTC. Its translation is CASSLVGTGTYEQYF.

This clone was seen a single time. The rearrangement uses TRBV28 and TRBJ1-2; no firm D call. V was pared by 3 bases and J by 4 bases, with 9 bases between. The CDR3 is 13 residues long. Per the germline V gene, CDR1 is MDHEN and CDR2 is SYDVKM. The DNA of the CDR3 is TGTGCCAGCAGTTTTGCCGAGACCTATGGCTACACCTTC. The encoded protein is CASSFAETYGYTF.

The V and J genes are TRBV6-6 and TRBJ1-5; tentative D call: TRBD1 (6 bases). The CDR3 has 15 amino acids. V was shortened by 6 bases and J by 8 bases, with 20 bases between the two germline ends. Germline-derived CDR1 and CDR2 are MNHNY and SVGAGI (reference sequence). DNA for the CDR3: TGTGCCAGCAGCCCCCGGGGGGGGCGGGGGAAGCCCCAGCATTTT. This codes for CASSPRGGRGKPQHF.

This chain links TRBV2 with TRBJ1-4; D is undetermined. Trimming took off 5 bases at V and 7 bases at J, with 17 bases between the two ends. Germline CDR1 and CDR2: SNHLY and FYNNEI. This CDR3 spans 15 amino acids. In DNA form, the CDR3 reads TGTGCCAGCAGTCCGGGCCCGTGGGGAAGTGAAAAACTGTTTTTT. Amino acid sequence: CASSPGPWGSEKLFF.

The V and J genes are TRBV7-2 and TRBJ2-2, with TRBD2 as a possible D gene (5 bases). Per the germline V gene, CDR1 is SGHTA and CDR2 is FQGNSA. Trimming shortened V by 1 base and J by 6 bases, and 15 bases separated the two germline ends. This CDR3 has 16 amino acids. DNA of the CDR3: TGTGCCAGCAGCTTAGGGACGGGATTCGGGGCCGGGGAGCTGTTTTTT. Protein: CASSLGTGFGAGELFF.

The chain carries TRBV19 and TRBJ1-1; TRBD1 matches 10 bases. Germline CDR1 LNHDA, CDR2 SQIVND (reference sequence). Trimming at V came to 0 bases and at J to 8 bases, leaving 12 bases not matched to a gene. This CDR3 is 17 amino acids long. In DNA form, the CDR3 reads TGTGCCAGTAGTATAGACCTAGTCCGAGTGACAGGGGGCGAAGCTTTCTTT. Its translation: CASSIDLVRVTGGEAFF. Full variable domain (missing parts from reference TRBV19 and TRBJ1-1): DGGITQSPKYLFRKEGQNVTLSCEQNLNHDAMYWYRQDPGQGLRLIYYSQIVNDFQKGDIAEGYSVSREKKESFPLTVTSAQKNPTAFYLCASSIDLVRVTGGEAFFGQGTRLTVV.

The rearrangement links TRBV27 to TRBJ2-1; TRBD2 agrees at 10 bases. With V trimmed by 3 bases and J by 9 bases, 8 bases remained unmatched. CDR3 length: 15 residues. Germline V gives CDR1 MNHEY, CDR2 SMNVEV (reference sequence). The CDR3, as DNA: TGTGCCAGCAGTTTCTCTAGCGGGAGTAGGGGTGAGCAGTTCTTC. Translating it yields CASSFSSGSRGEQFF.

In this sample, this clone turned up once. The J gene is TRBJ1-1, the V gene TRBV14; possible D gene TRBD1, 6 bases. The CDR3 totals 12 residues. The V and J ends lost 0 bases and 8 bases respectively, with 7 bases between them. Germline CDR1 is SGHDN and CDR2 is FVKESK. The CDR3 reads CASSQDRGEAFF. DNA of the CDR3: TGTGCCAGCAGCCAAGACAGGGGAGAAGCTTTCTTT.

The rearrangement joins TRBV2 to TRBJ2-7; TRBD2 matches at 12 bases. This CDR3 is built from 17 residues. V was clipped by 0 bases and J by 6 bases; unmatched bases: 9. CDR1 is SNHLY, CDR2 FYNNEI, per germline. The CDR3 DNA follows: TGTGCCAGCAGTGAAGCTCCTAGCGGGAGGGCCGGGGGCGAGCAGTACTTC. Amino acids: CASSEAPSGRAGGEQYF.

The J gene is TRBJ2-5, the V gene TRBV11-1; D might be TRBD1 (5 bases). Per germline, CDR1 SGHAT and CDR2 FQDESV (reference sequence). V dropped 5 bases and J dropped 4 bases, with 20 bases sitting between them. This CDR3 is 16 amino acids long. The CDR3: CASSDRYVREGETQYF. CDR3 DNA: TGTGCCAGCAGCGACAGATACGTCAGGGAAGGAGAGACCCAGTACTTC.

The V and J genes are TRBV6-6 and TRBJ1-2; D call uncertain. Germline CDR1 reads MNHNY; CDR2 reads SVGAGI (reference sequence). This CDR3 comprises 15 residues. The germline V and J ends were trimmed by 3 bases and 0 bases, with 11 bases remaining between them. CDR3 nucleotide sequence: TGTGCCAGCAGTTATATAGACAACACTAACTATGGCTACACCTTC. Protein product: CASSYIDNTNYGYTF.

This chain uses TRBV29-1 with TRBJ1-1; TRBD1 is a possible D gene (5 bases). Germline CDR1 SQVTM, CDR2 ANQGSEA. This CDR3 has 11 amino acids. Trimming left V 5 bases short and J 10 bases short, with 14 bases between. CDR3: CSVRVGGGAFF. Here the CDR3 DNA reads TGCAGCGTTCGAGTTGGGGGGGGAGCTTTCTTT.

This clone occurred once. DNA of the CDR3: TGTGCTAGTGGTTTTCAGATTGGGACAGTTCTCATGAACACTGAAGCTTTCTTT. The encoded protein is CASGFQIGTVLMNTEAFF. The chain recombines TRBV12-5 with TRBJ1-1; 7 nucleotides agree with TRBD1. The CDR3 runs 18 residues. Germline trimming cut 3 bases from V and 0 bases from J; bases unmatched to any gene: 13. The germline CDR1 and CDR2 sequences are LGHNT and FRNRAP.

Turning to this clone: The same CDR3 can be traced to other DNA sequences in this sample. The chain carries TRBV18 and TRBJ2-5; D remains ambiguous. Trimming removed 3 bases from V and 4 bases from J, with 3 bases in between. There are 11 residues in the CDR3. Germline V lookup: CDR1 KGHSH, CDR2 LQKENI. The CDR3 loop is CASSPGETQYF. The DNA of the CDR3 is TGTGCCAGCTCACCTGGAGAGACCCAGTACTTC.

This chain connects TRBV18 to TRBJ1-2, with D uncertain. CDR1 is KGHSH and CDR2 is LQKENI in the germline V gene. Deletions cut 8 bases from V and 2 bases from J, with 12 bases between. There are 13 residues in the CDR3. For the CDR3, the DNA is TGTGCCAGCCGGCGGAAGGCAAACTATGGCTACACCTTC. Amino acids: CASRRKANYGYTF.

This clone was seen only once. The V call is TRBV5-5, the J call TRBJ2-1; tentatively, D is TRBD2 (7 bases). The CDR3 loop spans 14 amino acids. Per the germline V gene, CDR1 is SGHKS and CDR2 is YYEKEE (reference sequence). V lost 3 bases, J lost 10 bases, and 17 bases lay in between. CDR3 sequence reads: CASSSWEGVMEQFF. CDR3 bases: TGTGCCAGCAGCTCCTGGGAGGGGGTAATGGAGCAGTTCTTC.

The chain joins TRBV4-2 to TRBJ2-1; the D is unclear. This CDR3 comprises 16 residues. Trimming stripped 0 bases from V and 1 base from J, with 10 bases between. CDR1 and CDR2 from the germline V gene are LGHNA and YNFKEQ. This chain's CDR3 is CASSQDLRLSYNEQFF. CDR3 coding DNA: TGTGCCAGCAGCCAAGATCTCAGGCTATCCTACAATGAGCAGTTCTTC.

The chain links TRBV12-5 to TRBJ1-1; 7 bases match TRBD1. The CDR3 totals 14 residues. J was trimmed by 4 bases and V by 5 bases; bases with no gene match: 7. The germline gives CDR1 LGHNT, CDR2 FRNRAP. CDR3 bases: TGTGCTAGTGGTCCGGACAGGCAGGGCACTGAAGCTTTCTTT. Its protein is CASGPDRQGTEAFF.

This clone showed up just a few times. J is TRBJ2-7 and V is TRBV6-5, with D unclear. Trimming shortened V by 5 bases and J by 3 bases, and 14 bases separated the two germline ends. Germline V gene lookup returns CDR1 MNHEY and CDR2 SVGAGI. The CDR3 has 14 residues. The CDR3 protein is CASSLADRLYEQYF. The CDR3 nucleotides read TGTGCCAGCAGTCTCGCGGACCGTCTCTACGAGCAGTACTTC.

V gene TRBV2 combines with J gene TRBJ2-3, with 8 positions matching TRBD2. This CDR3 contains 16 residues. Germline CDR1 reads SNHLY; CDR2 reads FYNNEI. V shed 4 bases, J shed 1 base, and the junction held 7 bases outside the gene matches. The CDR3 bases are TGTGCCAGCAGTGGATACAGCGGGAGCCGCACAGATACGCAGTATTTT. This translates into CASSGYSGSRTDTQYF.

The CDR3 protein is CASSPRQGDGYTF. DNA of the CDR3: TGTGCCAGCAGCCCAAGACAGGGGGATGGCTACACCTTC. The J gene is TRBJ1-2, the V gene TRBV14; 9 positions agree with TRBD1. This CDR3 is built from 13 residues. Germline V gene sequence: CDR1 SGHDN, CDR2 FVKESK. J gave up 6 bases and V 4 bases, and 3 bases lay outside the gene matches.